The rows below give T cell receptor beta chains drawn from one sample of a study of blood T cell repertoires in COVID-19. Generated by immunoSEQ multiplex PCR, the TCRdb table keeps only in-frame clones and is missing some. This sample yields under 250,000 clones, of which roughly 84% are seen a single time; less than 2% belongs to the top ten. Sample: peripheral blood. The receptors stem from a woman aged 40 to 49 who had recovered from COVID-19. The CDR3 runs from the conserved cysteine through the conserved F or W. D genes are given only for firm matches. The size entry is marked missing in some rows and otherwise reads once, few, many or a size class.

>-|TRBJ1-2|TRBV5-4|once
TGTGCCAGCAGCGCGACGACGGGGTACGGCTACACCTTC
CASSATTGYGYTF
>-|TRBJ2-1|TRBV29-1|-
TGCAGCGCCGGACAGAATGAGCAGTTCTTC
CSAGQNEQFF
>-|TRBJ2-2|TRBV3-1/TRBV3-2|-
TGTGCCAGCAGCCAGCCCTCAGACACCGGGGAGCTGTTTTTT
CASSQPSDTGELFF
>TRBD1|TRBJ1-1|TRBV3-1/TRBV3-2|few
TGTGCCAGCAGCTCGACAGGGGTTAGTCCTGCCCCGAACACTGAAGCTTTCTTT
CASSSTGVSPAPNTEAFF
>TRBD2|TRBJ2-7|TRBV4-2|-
TGTGCCAGCAGCCAAGATAGCCCCCGGGGACTAGCGGGGGGCTGGGGTATCGACGAGCAGTACTTC
CASSQDSPRGLAGGWGIDEQYF
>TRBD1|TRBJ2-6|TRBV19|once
TGTGCCAGTAGTATAGGACAGGGTAGGTCTGGGGCCAACGTCCTGACTTTC
CASSIGQGRSGANVLTF
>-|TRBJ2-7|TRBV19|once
TGTGCCAGTAGTATTGGCTGGAGCGACTACGAGCAGTACTTC
CASSIGWSDYEQYF
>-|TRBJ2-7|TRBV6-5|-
TGTGCCAGCAGCTCGACATCTCCACTTTACGAGCAGTACTTC
CASSSTSPLYEQYF
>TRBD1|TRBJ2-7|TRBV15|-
TGTGCCACCAGCAGGGGACAGGGGGCTTCCTACGAGCAGTACTTC
CATSRGQGASYEQYF
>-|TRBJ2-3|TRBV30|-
TGTGCCTGGAGTGTTACAGCAGGGCAGTATTTT
CAWSVTAGQYF
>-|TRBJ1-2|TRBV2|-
-
CASTKGRTYGYTFGSSTYGYTF
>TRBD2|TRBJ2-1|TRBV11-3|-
TGTGCCAGCAGCCGACTAGCGGGGTACAACGAGCAGTTCTTC
CASSRLAGYNEQFF
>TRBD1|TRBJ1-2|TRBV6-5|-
TGTGCCAGCAGTTCGGCCAGGAGGGGGCCCGGTTGGGGCTACACCTTC
CASSSARRGPGWGYTF
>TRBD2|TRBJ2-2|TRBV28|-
TGTGCCAGCAGTTTGTGGATAGCGGGGGGGACCGGGGAGCTGTTTTTT
CASSLWIAGGTGELFF
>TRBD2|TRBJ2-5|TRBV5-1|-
TGCGCCAGCAGCTTGGCCTTAGCGGGGGGCCAAGAGACCCAGTACTTC
CASSLALAGGQETQYF
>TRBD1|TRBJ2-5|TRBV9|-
TGTGCCAGCAGCGTAACAGGGGTGAGGGGGGAGACCCAGTACTTC
CASSVTGVRGETQYF
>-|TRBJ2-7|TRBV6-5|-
TGTGCCAGCAGTTACTCGATGGGCAGCTACGAGCAGTACTTC
CASSYSMGSYEQYF
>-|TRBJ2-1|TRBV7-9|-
TGTGCCAGCAGCTTAATTACCGGGAGTGAGCAGTTCTTC
CASSLITGSEQFF
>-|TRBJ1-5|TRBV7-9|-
TGTGCCAGCAGCTCGACCGGGGGGGGTCAGCCCCAGCATTTT
CASSSTGGGQPQHF
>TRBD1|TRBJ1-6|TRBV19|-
TGTGCCAGTAGTGCCCCCGTCGGGACAGGGGCTACACCCCTCCACTTT
CASSAPVGTGATPLHF
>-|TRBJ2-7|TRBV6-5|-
TGTGCCAGCAGTTACGAACGCAGGGGACGTTACGAGCAGTACTTC
CASSYERRGRYEQYF
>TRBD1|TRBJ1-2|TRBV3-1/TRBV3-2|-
TGTGCCAGCAGCCAAGAAGCAGGGGGCGCAGACTATGGCTACACCTTC
CASSQEAGGADYGYTF
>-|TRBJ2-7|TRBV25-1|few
TGTGCCAGCAGTCCCACCTCGGGATTTCATAGCTCCTACGAGCAGTACTTC
CASSPTSGFHSSYEQYF
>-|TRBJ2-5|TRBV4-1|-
TGCGCCAGCAGCCAAGAGCCCCGGAGCCAAGAGACCCAGTACTTC
CASSQEPRSQETQYF
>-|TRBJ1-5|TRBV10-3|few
TGTGCCATCAGTGAGTCTAGGGGGGGGAATCAGCCCCAGCATTTT
CAISESRGGNQPQHF
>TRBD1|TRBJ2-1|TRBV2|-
TGTGCCAGCAGACCGGGACAGGGGGCCAATGAGCAGTTCTTC
CASRPGQGANEQFF
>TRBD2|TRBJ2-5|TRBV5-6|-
TGTGCCAGCAGCTTGGGAGCGGGGGTGGCTGGCGAGACCCAGTACTTC
CASSLGAGVAGETQYF
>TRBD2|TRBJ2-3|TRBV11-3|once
TGTGCCAGCAGTTCGACTAGCTCGAAGGCAGATACGCAGTATTTT
CASSSTSSKADTQYF
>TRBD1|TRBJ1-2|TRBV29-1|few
TGCAGCGTTGTTACAGGGGACTATGGCTACACCTTC
CSVVTGDYGYTF
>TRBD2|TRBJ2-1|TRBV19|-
TGTGCCAGTAGCATTAGCGGGGGGGCCCACAATGAGCAGTTCTTC
CASSISGGAHNEQFF
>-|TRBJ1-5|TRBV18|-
TGTGCCAGCTCACGGGGGGGCGAGGAGCCCCAGCATTTT
CASSRGGEEPQHF
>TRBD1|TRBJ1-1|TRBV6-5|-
TGTGCCGCAACAGGGGGCAAAGGCACTGAAGCTTTCTTT
CAATGGKGTEAFF
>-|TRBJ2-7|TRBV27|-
TGTGCAACCAGGGCCTCCTACGAGCAGTACTTC
CATRASYEQYF
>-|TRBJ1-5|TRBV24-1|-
TGTGCCACCAGTGGGACAGAGAATTATAGCAATCAGCCCCAGCATTTT
CATSGTENYSNQPQHF
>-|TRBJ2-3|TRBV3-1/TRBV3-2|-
TGTGCCAGCAGCCAAGTGGGGGGAGATACGCAGTATTTT
CASSQVGGDTQYF
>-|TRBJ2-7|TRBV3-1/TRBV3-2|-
TGTGCCAGCAGCCAAGGTGCCCCTGAGGGCGAGCAGTACTTC
CASSQGAPEGEQYF
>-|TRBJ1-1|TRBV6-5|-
TGTGCCAGCAGCTCCAGAGGCCACGTGGACACTGAAGCTTTCTTT
CASSSRGHVDTEAFF
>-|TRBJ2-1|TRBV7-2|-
TGTGCCAGCAGCTCGGTAACAGGGAGGGATGAGCAGTTCTTC
CASSSVTGRDEQFF
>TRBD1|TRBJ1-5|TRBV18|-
TGTGCCAGCTCACCCATGGACAGGGGACTCTCACGGCCCCAGCATTTT
CASSPMDRGLSRPQHF
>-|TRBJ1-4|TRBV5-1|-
TGCGCCAGCACCCTTGATGGAGACCTTAATGAAAAACTGTTTTTT
CASTLDGDLNEKLFF